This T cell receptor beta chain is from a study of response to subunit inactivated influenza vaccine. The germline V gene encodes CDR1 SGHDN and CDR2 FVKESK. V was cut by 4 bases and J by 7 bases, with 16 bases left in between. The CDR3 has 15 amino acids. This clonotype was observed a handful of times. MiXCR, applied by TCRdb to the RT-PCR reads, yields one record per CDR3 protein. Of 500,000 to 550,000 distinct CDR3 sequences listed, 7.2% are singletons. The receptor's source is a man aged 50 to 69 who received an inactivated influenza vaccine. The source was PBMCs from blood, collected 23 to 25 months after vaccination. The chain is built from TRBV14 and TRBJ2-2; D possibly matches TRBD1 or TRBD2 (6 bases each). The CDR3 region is CASSRNWGAGGELFF. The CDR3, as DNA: TGTGCCAGCAGCCGAAACTGGGGGGCCGGCGGGGAGCTGTTTTTT.